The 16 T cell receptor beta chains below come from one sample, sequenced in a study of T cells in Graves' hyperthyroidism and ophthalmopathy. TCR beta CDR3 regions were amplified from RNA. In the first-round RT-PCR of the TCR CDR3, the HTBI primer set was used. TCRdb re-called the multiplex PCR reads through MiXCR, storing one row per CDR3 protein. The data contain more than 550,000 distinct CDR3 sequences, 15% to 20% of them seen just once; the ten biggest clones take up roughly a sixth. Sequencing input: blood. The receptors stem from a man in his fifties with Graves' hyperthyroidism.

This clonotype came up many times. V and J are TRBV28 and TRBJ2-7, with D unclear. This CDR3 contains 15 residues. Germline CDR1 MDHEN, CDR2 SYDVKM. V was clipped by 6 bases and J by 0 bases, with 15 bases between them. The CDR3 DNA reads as TGTGCCAGCAGGGCCACCGCCACAAACTCCTACGAGCAGTACTTC. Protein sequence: CASRATATNSYEQYF.

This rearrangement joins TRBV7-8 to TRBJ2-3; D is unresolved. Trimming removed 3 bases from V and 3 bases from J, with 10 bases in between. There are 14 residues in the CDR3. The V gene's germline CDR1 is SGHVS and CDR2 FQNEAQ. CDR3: CASSFPLKTDTQYF. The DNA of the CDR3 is TGTGCCAGCAGCTTTCCCCTAAAGACAGATACGCAGTATTTT. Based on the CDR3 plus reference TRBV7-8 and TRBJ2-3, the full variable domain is GAGVSQSPRYKVAKRGQDVALRCDPISGHVSLFWYQQALGQGPEFLTYFQNEAQLDKSGLPSDRFFAERPEGSVSTLKIQRTQQEDSAVYLCASSFPLKTDTQYFGPGTRLTVL.

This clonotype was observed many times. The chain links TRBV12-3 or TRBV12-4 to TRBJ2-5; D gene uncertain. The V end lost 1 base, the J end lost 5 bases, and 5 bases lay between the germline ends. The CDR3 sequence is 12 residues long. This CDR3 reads CASSLVLETQYF. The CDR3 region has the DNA TGTGCCAGCAGTTTAGTGCTGGAGACCCAGTACTTC.

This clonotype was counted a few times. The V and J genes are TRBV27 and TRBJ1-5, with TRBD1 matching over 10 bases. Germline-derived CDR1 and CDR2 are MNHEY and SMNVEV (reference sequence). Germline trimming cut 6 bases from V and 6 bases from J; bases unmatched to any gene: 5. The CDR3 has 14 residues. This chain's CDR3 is CASSWDRGVQPQHF. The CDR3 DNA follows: TGTGCCAGCAGCTGGGACAGGGGTGTTCAGCCCCAGCATTTT.

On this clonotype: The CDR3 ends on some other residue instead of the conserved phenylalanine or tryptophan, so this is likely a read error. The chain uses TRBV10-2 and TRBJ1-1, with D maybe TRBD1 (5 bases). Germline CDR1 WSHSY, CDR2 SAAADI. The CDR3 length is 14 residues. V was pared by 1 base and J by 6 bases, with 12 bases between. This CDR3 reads CASSELGGTAEAFV. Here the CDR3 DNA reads TGCGCCAGCAGTGAGTTGGGGGGAACCGCTGAAGCTTTCGTT.

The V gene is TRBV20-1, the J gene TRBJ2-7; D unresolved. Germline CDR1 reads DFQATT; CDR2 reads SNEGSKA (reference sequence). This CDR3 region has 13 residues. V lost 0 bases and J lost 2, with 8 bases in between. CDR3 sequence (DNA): TGCAGTGCTAGAGAGACTGGAGCCTACGAGCAGTACTTC. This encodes CSARETGAYEQYF.

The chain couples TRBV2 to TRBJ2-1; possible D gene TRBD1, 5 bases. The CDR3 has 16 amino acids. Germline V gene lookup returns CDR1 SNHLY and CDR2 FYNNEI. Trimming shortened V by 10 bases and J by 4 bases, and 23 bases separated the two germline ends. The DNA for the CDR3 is TGTGCCAACAAGCAGTGGGGCTCCTTATATTACAATGAGCAGTTCTTC. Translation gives CANKQWGSLYYNEQFF.

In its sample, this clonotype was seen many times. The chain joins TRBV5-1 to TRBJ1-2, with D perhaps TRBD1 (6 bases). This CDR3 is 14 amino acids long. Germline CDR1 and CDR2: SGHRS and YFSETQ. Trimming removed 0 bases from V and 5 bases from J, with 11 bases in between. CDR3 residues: CASSLEQGLYGYTF. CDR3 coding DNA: TGCGCCAGCAGCTTGGAACAGGGCTTATATGGCTACACCTTC.

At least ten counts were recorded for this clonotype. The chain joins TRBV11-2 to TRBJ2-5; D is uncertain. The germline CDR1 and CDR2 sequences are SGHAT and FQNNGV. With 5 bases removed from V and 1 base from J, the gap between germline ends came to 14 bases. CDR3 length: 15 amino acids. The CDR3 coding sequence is TGTGCCAGCAGCCATCCGGACGGCCCCCAAGAGACCCAGTACTTC. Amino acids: CASSHPDGPQETQYF.

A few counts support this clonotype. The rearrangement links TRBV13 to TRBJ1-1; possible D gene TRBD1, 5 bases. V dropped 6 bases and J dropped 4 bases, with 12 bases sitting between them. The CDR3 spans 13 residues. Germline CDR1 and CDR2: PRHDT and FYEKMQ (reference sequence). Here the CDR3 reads CASRIRGGTEAFF. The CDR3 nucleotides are TGTGCCAGCAGAATCCGGGGGGGCACTGAAGCTTTCTTT. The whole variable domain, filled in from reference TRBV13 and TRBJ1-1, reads AAGVIQSPRHLIKEKRETATLKCYPIPRHDTVYWYQQGPGQDPQFLISFYEKMQSDKGSIPDRFSAQQFSDYHSELNMSSLELGDSALYFCASRIRGGTEAFFGQGTRLTVV.

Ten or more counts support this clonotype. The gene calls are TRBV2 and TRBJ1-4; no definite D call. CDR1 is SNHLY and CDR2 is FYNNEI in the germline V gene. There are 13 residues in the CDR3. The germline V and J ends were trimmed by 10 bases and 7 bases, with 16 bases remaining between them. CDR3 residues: CATRHVETEKLFF. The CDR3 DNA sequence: TGTGCCACCCGCCACGTAGAGACTGAAAAACTGTTTTTT.

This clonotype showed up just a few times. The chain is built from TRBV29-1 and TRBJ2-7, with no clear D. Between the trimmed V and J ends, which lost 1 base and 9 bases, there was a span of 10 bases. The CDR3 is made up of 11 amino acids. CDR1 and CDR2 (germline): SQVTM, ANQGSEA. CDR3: CSVEALGLQYF. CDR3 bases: TGCAGCGTTGAAGCGTTGGGGTTGCAGTACTTC.

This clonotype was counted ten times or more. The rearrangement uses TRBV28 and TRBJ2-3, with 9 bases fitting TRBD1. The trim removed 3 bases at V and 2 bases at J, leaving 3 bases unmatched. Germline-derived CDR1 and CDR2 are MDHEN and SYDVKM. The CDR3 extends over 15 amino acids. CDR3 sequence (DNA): TGTGCCAGCAGTTTCGACAGGGGGTCCACAGATACGCAGTATTTT. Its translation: CASSFDRGSTDTQYF.

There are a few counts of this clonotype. CDR3 loop: CATSRDLGALSSYEQYF. The CDR3 DNA follows: TGTGCCACCAGCAGAGATCTGGGCGCCCTGAGCTCCTACGAGCAGTACTTC. This chain connects TRBV15 to TRBJ2-7; D gene unclear. The V and J ends lost 0 bases and 0 bases respectively, with 15 bases between them. CDR3 size: 17 residues. CDR1 is LNHNV and CDR2 is YYDKDF in the germline V gene (reference sequence).

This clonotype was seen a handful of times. CDR3 sequence (DNA): TGTGCCATCAGTGAGCCATACGGGAGGGCCTTGGAGACCCAGTACTTC. It yields the protein CAISEPYGRALETQYF. The V gene is TRBV10-3, the J gene TRBJ2-5; 8 bases align to TRBD2. The germline gives CDR1 ENHRY, CDR2 SYGVKD. J was trimmed by 5 bases and V by 2 bases; bases with no gene match: 10. The CDR3 is 16 residues long.

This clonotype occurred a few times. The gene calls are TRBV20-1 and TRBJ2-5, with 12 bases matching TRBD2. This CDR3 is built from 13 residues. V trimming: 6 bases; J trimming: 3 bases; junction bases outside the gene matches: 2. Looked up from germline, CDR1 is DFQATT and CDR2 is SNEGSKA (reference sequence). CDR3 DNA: TGCAGTGCACGGACTAGCGGGGAAGAGACCCAGTACTTC. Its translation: CSARTSGEETQYF.